Included here is one T cell receptor (beta chain) sequence, with context. The data stem from a study of tumor-infiltrating lymphocytes in localized non-small cell lung cancer. CDR1 and CDR2 from the germline V gene are SGHDT and YYEEEE. The CDR3 covers 17 residues. V lost 0 bases and J lost 2, with 15 bases in between. The protocol was immunoSEQ multiplex PCR, while the TCRdb copy is restricted to in-frame clones and leaves out a portion. This table has about 16,000 clones, 55% to 70% appearing once. The rearrangement joins TRBV5-6 to TRBJ1-3, with TRBD1 as a possible D gene (5 bases). This clonotype was obtained from a human donor with non-small cell lung cancer. Source material: lung tumor tissue. CDR3 nucleotide sequence: TGTGCCAGCAGCTTGGAGACCTCGGGACGGCCTGGAAACACCATATATTTT. Translating it yields CASSLETSGRPGNTIYF.